These 20 T cell receptor beta chains came from one sample sequenced in a study of Siglec-9 on CD8 T cells in melanoma. Sequenced by immunoSEQ multiplex PCR; TCRdb stores in-frame clones only, minus some. The sample has about 33,000 clones, 65% to 85% seen once. The sample comprised Siglec-9- CD8+ T cells sorted from blood. The source of these receptors is a human donor in good health.

The chain links TRBV29-1 to TRBJ2-7, with 7 positions matching TRBD2. V shed 3 bases, J shed 0 bases, and the junction held 2 bases outside the gene matches. Germline CDR1 SQVTM, CDR2 ANQGSEA. The CDR3 sequence is 13 residues long. The CDR3 sequence: CSVEGGDSYEQYF. The CDR3 bases are TGCAGCGTTGAGGGGGGGGACTCCTACGAGCAGTACTTC.

The gene calls are TRBV30 and TRBJ2-7, with TRBD2 as a possible D gene (5 bases). V was trimmed by 4 bases and J by 0 bases, leaving 10 bases between them. Germline CDR1 and CDR2: GTSNPN and SVGIG (reference sequence). The CDR3 has 13 amino acids. The CDR3, as DNA: TGTGCCTGGAAGGACTTTACCTCCTACGAGCAGTACTTC. Translation gives CAWKDFTSYEQYF.

V usage is TRBV7-6 and J usage is TRBJ2-1; 8 bases match TRBD2. Looked up from germline, CDR1 is SGHVS and CDR2 is FNYEAQ. CDR3 length: 16 amino acids. The junction had 3 bases not matched to a gene; V was cut back by 2 bases and J by 0 bases. CDR3 sequence: CASSLTGGSSYNEQFF. The DNA of the CDR3 is TGTGCCAGCAGCTTAACGGGGGGGAGCTCCTACAATGAGCAGTTCTTC.

The J gene is TRBJ1-1, the V gene TRBV2, with 10 bases fitting TRBD1. The junction had 3 bases not matched to a gene; V was cut back by 2 bases and J by 0 bases. This CDR3 has 16 residues. Germline CDR1 is SNHLY and CDR2 is FYNNEI. This CDR3 is CASSEPGQGMNTEAFF. The CDR3 DNA reads TGTGCCAGCAGTGAACCGGGACAGGGGATGAACACTGAAGCTTTCTTT.

The chain recombines TRBV5-6 with TRBJ2-1; D gene uncertain. V gave up 2 bases and J gave up 1 base, with 4 bases separating them. CDR3 size: 13 residues. Germline V gene lookup returns CDR1 SGHDT and CDR2 YYEEEE. CDR3 bases: TGTGCCAGCAGCTTACAGTCCTACAATGAGCAGTTCTTC. It is translated as CASSLQSYNEQFF. Based on the CDR3 plus reference TRBV5-6 and TRBJ2-1, the full variable domain is DAGVTQSPTHLIKTRGQQVTLRCSPKSGHDTVSWYQQALGQGPQFIFQYYEEEERQRGNFPDRFSGHQFPNYSSELNVNALLLGDSALYLCASSLQSYNEQFFGPGTRLTVL.

J is TRBJ2-7 and V is TRBV14; D gene ambiguous. This CDR3 is built from 12 residues. Per germline, CDR1 SGHDN and CDR2 FVKESK. V was cut by 5 bases and J by 6 bases, with 11 bases left in between. CDR3 sequence reads: CASSELRSEQYF. The CDR3 DNA reads TGTGCCAGCAGCGAGTTGAGGTCCGAGCAGTACTTC.

The V gene is TRBV27, the J gene TRBJ2-7; D is undetermined. CDR1 is MNHEY, CDR2 SMNVEV, per germline (reference sequence). The CDR3 sequence is 16 residues long. V lost 1 base, J lost 7 bases, and 20 bases lay in between. The CDR3 region is CASSLYGVSRVWEQYF. The CDR3 DNA reads as TGTGCCAGCAGTTTATACGGCGTATCGCGTGTCTGGGAGCAGTACTTC.

As concerns this clone: The junction departs from germline at one end; a sequencing error may be responsible. The chain employs TRBV13 and TRBJ2-5, with 7 positions matching TRBD2. There are 16 residues in the CDR3. CDR1 PRHDT and CDR2 FYEKMQ come from the germline V gene (reference sequence). This CDR3 reads CASSPTGLAEEETRYF. CDR3 bases: TGTGCCAGCAGCCCCACCGGGCTAGCGGAAGAAGAGACCCGGTACTTC.

Here the CDR3 DNA reads TGCGCCAGCAGCTTAGAGGCGCCGAACACTGAAGCTTTCTTT. Protein: CASSLEAPNTEAFF. J is TRBJ1-1 and V is TRBV5-1, with D unclear. V was cut by 2 bases and J by 1 base, with 9 bases left in between. The CDR3 extends over 14 amino acids. Germline CDR1 is SGHRS and CDR2 is YFSETQ.

This sequence joins TRBV30 and TRBJ2-7; 7 bases map to TRBD2. Germline CDR1 reads GTSNPN; CDR2 reads SVGIG (reference sequence). After removal of 1 base from V and 7 bases from J, the junction contained 7 bases not matched to a gene. This CDR3 contains 13 residues. The CDR3 DNA sequence: TGTGCCTGGAGTGGGGACTACGGCGGAGAGCAGTACTTC. This gives the protein CAWSGDYGGEQYF.

This clone is a singleton in its sample. The chain has TRBV15 and TRBJ2-3; the D gene is possibly TRBD2 (5 bases). The CDR3 has 14 amino acids. Germline V gene sequence: CDR1 LNHNV, CDR2 YYDKDF (reference sequence). V was pared by 3 bases and J by 6 bases, with 13 bases between. CDR3 in amino acids: CATSRLKGVDTQYF. The CDR3 coding sequence is TGTGCCACCAGCAGGTTGAAGGGAGTGGATACGCAGTATTTT.

The chain links TRBV19 to TRBJ1-1, with TRBD1 matching over 11 bases. Per germline, CDR1 LNHDA and CDR2 SQIVND (reference sequence). CDR3 length: 16 amino acids. With V trimmed by 3 bases and J by 3 bases, 6 bases remained unmatched. The CDR3 coding sequence is TGTGCCAGTAGTATTGGACAGGGGGCGCGGGACACTGAAGCTTTCTTT. This codes for CASSIGQGARDTEAFF.

V is TRBV28 and J is TRBJ2-7, with 10 bases lining up with TRBD1. V lost 3 bases, J lost 2 bases, and 4 bases stayed unmatched. In germline, CDR1 is MDHEN, CDR2 SYDVKM. CDR3 length: 15 residues. In nucleotides, the CDR3 is TGTGCCAGCAGTTTTGGTGGGACAGGGGCCTACGAGCAGTACTTC. Its protein product is CASSFGGTGAYEQYF.

A single count supports this clone. The V call is TRBV28, the J call TRBJ1-4; possible D gene TRBD1, 6 bases. Trimming took 3 bases from V and 5 from J, leaving 16 bases between them. Germline V gene lookup returns CDR1 MDHEN and CDR2 SYDVKM. This CDR3 region has 16 residues. CDR3 residues: CASSFPPETGNEKLFF. CDR3 DNA sequence: TGTGCCAGCAGTTTTCCCCCCGAAACAGGGAATGAAAAACTGTTTTTT. Supplemented by reference TRBV28 and TRBJ1-4, the full variable domain reads DVKVTQSSRYLVKRTGEKVFLECVQDMDHENMFWYRQDPGLGLRLIYFSYDVKMKEKGDIPEGYSVSREKKERFSLILESASTNQTSMYLCASSFPPETGNEKLFFGSGTQLSVL.

Only a few counts were recorded for this clone. The chain combines TRBV7-9 with TRBJ2-2; 7 bases line up with TRBD2. V lost 4 bases, J lost 0 bases, and 5 bases stayed unmatched. The CDR3 is 16 amino acids. The V gene's germline CDR1 is SEHNR and CDR2 FQNEAQ (reference sequence). The CDR3 region has the DNA TGTGCCAGCAGCTCTAGCGGTGCCTCGAACACCGGGGAGCTGTTTTTT. Protein sequence: CASSSSGASNTGELFF.

A few counts support this clone. V gene TRBV27 combines with J gene TRBJ1-2, with TRBD1 matching over 7 bases. The CDR3 extends over 14 amino acids. Per germline, CDR1 MNHEY and CDR2 SMNVEV (reference sequence). V trimming: 4 bases; J trimming: 3 bases; junction bases outside the gene matches: 5. The chain's CDR3 is CASSSDREDYGYTF. CDR3 nucleotides: TGTGCCAGCAGTTCCGACAGGGAGGACTATGGCTACACCTTC.

The chain employs TRBV15 and TRBJ2-1; no clear D gene. The CDR3 consists of 14 residues. Germline V lookup: CDR1 LNHNV, CDR2 YYDKDF (reference sequence). Trimming stripped 0 bases from V and 4 bases from J, with 7 bases between. The CDR3 region is CATSRDHEYNEQFF. The CDR3 DNA is TGTGCCACCAGCAGAGATCACGAATACAATGAGCAGTTCTTC. Using reference TRBV15 and TRBJ2-1 for the parts outside the CDR3, the full variable domain is DAMVIQNPRYQVTQFGKPVTLSCSQTLNHNVMYWYQQKSSQAPKLLFHYYDKDFNNEADTPDNFQSRRPNTSFCFLDIRSPGLGDTAMYLCATSRDHEYNEQFFGPGTRLTVL.

This chain links TRBV7-9 with TRBJ2-3; 10 bases are shared with TRBD2. Trimming removed 4 bases from V and 6 bases from J; junction bases left unmatched: 13. Germline V gene lookup returns CDR1 SEHNR and CDR2 FQNEAQ (reference sequence). The CDR3 is 17 amino acids. In DNA, the CDR3 is TGTGCCAGCAGCTCCACCACCAGCGGGAGGGCCTGGGATACGCAGTATTTT. It translates to CASSSTTSGRAWDTQYF.

V usage is TRBV7-9 and J usage is TRBJ2-7; TRBD1 might be the D (6 bases). The CDR3 spans 13 residues. Trimming took 4 bases from V and 3 from J, leaving 10 bases between them. Per the germline V gene, CDR1 is SEHNR and CDR2 is FQNEAQ (reference sequence). This CDR3 reads CASSSDRSYEQYF. The CDR3 DNA follows: TGTGCCAGCAGCTCCGACAGGAGCTACGAGCAGTACTTC.

The V call is TRBV19, the J call TRBJ2-7, with D uncertain. Trimming pared 5 bases from V and 2 bases from J, leaving 13 bases between. Germline-derived CDR1 and CDR2 are LNHDA and SQIVND (reference sequence). The CDR3 length is 14 residues. The chain's CDR3 is CASSVGQVTYEQYF. In DNA form, the CDR3 reads TGTGCCAGTAGTGTTGGGCAAGTTACCTACGAGCAGTACTTC.